Listed below are T cell receptor beta chains from one sample, sequenced in a study of blood T cells in healthy people across ages. TCRdb re-called the 5' RACE reads through MiXCR, storing one row per CDR3 protein. The sample contains some 1.7 million distinct CDR3 sequences, under 30% of which appear only once. The specimen sequenced was blood. These receptors were taken from a woman between 25 and 40 years old in good health. CDR3s include the opening cysteine and the closing phenylalanine or tryptophan. Fields, in order: CDR3 protein, CDR3 DNA, D gene, clone size, J gene, V gene. The D gene is left open where the match is weak. Clone sizes are given selectively: once, few, many, or a class where the clone is expanded.

CDR3: CASSFQMEDEQFF
DNA: TGTGCCAGCAGCTTTCAAATGGAAGATGAGCAGTTCTTC
D: -
size: -
J: TRBJ2-1
V: TRBV7-6

CDR3: CASSQWASGTREAQYF
DNA: TGTGCCAGCAGCCAGTGGGCTAGCGGGACCCGAGAGGCCCAGTACTTC
D: TRBD2
size: few
J: TRBJ2-5
V: TRBV7-2

CDR3: CASSVGPDNNEQFF
DNA: TGTGCCAGCAGCGTAGGGCCGGATAACAATGAGCAGTTCTTC
D: -
size: -
J: TRBJ2-1
V: TRBV9

CDR3: CASSAARGTYEQYF
DNA: TGTGCCAGCAGTGCGGCGAGAGGGACCTACGAGCAGTACTTC
D: -
size: -
J: TRBJ2-7
V: TRBV12-3/TRBV12-4

CDR3: CASSWGQTNYGYTF
DNA: TGTGCCAGCAGCTGGGGACAGACCAACTATGGCTACACCTTC
D: TRBD1
size: many
J: TRBJ1-2
V: TRBV5-5

CDR3: CASSSKRTGTGANNEQFF
DNA: TGCGCCAGCAGCTCCAAACGCACCGGGACAGGGGCTAACAATGAGCAGTTCTTC
D: TRBD1
size: -
J: TRBJ2-1
V: TRBV5-1

CDR3: CASTWDRTNYGYTF
DNA: TGTGCCAGCACTTGGGACAGGACAAACTATGGCTACACCTTC
D: TRBD1
size: -
J: TRBJ1-2
V: TRBV2

CDR3: CSAHQRGVDYEQYF
DNA: TGCAGTGCCCACCAGCGGGGAGTTGACTACGAGCAGTACTTC
D: TRBD2
size: -
J: TRBJ2-7
V: TRBV20-1

CDR3: CASSSAFRSQQFF
DNA: TGTGCCAGCAGTTCTGCCTTTAGGAGTCAGCAGTTCTTC
D: -
size: few
J: TRBJ2-1
V: TRBV6-6

CDR3: CAWSYGTEVSYEQYF
DNA: TGTGCCTGGAGTTATGGGACAGAAGTCTCCTACGAGCAGTACTTC
D: TRBD1
size: -
J: TRBJ2-7
V: TRBV30

CDR3: CASSSRDNQPQHF
DNA: TGTGCCAGCAGCTCCCGTGACAATCAGCCCCAGCATTTT
D: -
size: many
J: TRBJ1-5
V: TRBV12-3/TRBV12-4

CDR3: CASSLDPGQPGSPLHF
DNA: TGTGCCAGCAGCTTAGACCCCGGACAGCCGGGTTCACCCCTCCACTTT
D: -
size: -
J: TRBJ1-6
V: TRBV11-2

CDR3: CASRRGQDNTEAFF
DNA: TGTGCCAGCAGAAGGGGACAGGACAACACTGAAGCTTTCTTT
D: TRBD1
size: -
J: TRBJ1-1
V: TRBV5-5

CDR3: CGVEGLNQDNEQFF
DNA: TGCGGCGTTGAAGGGCTAAACCAGGACAATGAGCAGTTCTTC
D: -
size: -
J: TRBJ2-1
V: TRBV29-1

CDR3: CASSPYKGYEQYF
DNA: TGCGCCAGCAGCCCGTACAAAGGATACGAGCAGTACTTC
D: -
size: many
J: TRBJ2-7
V: TRBV5-1

CDR3: CATSRATLGQLNTEAFF
DNA: TGTGCCACCAGCAGAGCCACCCTCGGACAGCTTAACACCGAAGCTTTCTTT
D: -
size: -
J: TRBJ1-1
V: TRBV15

CDR3: CASTPTGTPTDTQYF
DNA: TGCGCCAGCACCCCTACAGGGACCCCTACAGATACGCAGTATTTT
D: -
size: -
J: TRBJ2-3
V: TRBV5-1

CDR3: CASNTGQGEEQYF
DNA: TGCGCCAGCAACACCGGACAGGGTGAGGAGCAGTACTTC
D: TRBD1
size: few
J: TRBJ2-4
V: TRBV5-1

CDR3: CASSFSGTRGETQYF
DNA: TGTGCCAGCAGCTTCTCCGGGACTAGGGGAGAGACCCAGTACTTC
D: TRBD2
size: -
J: TRBJ2-5
V: TRBV7-3

CDR3: CASSVVPGGNTDTQYF
DNA: TGTGCCAGCAGCGTAGTTCCTGGCGGAAACACAGATACGCAGTATTTT
D: -
size: many
J: TRBJ2-3
V: TRBV9

CDR3: CSARTGGRANYGYTF
DNA: TGCAGTGCTAGGACAGGGGGAAGAGCTAACTATGGCTACACCTTC
D: TRBD1
size: -
J: TRBJ1-2
V: TRBV20-1

CDR3: CASSYGQGEEKLFF
DNA: TGTGCCAGCAGTTACGGACAGGGGGAAGAAAAACTGTTTTTT
D: TRBD1
size: few
J: TRBJ1-4
V: TRBV6-6

CDR3: CSARVRGLLQSYEQYF
DNA: TGCAGTGCTAGAGTAAGAGGTCTGCTACAATCCTACGAGCAGTACTTC
D: -
size: many
J: TRBJ2-7
V: TRBV20-1

CDR3: CASSPSGRSEQYF
DNA: TGCGCCAGCAGCCCTAGCGGGCGGTCCGAGCAGTACTTC
D: TRBD2
size: few
J: TRBJ2-7
V: TRBV5-1

CDR3: CASSLTGTAYEQYF
DNA: TGTGCCAGCAGCCTAACCGGGACAGCCTACGAGCAGTACTTC
D: TRBD1
size: many
J: TRBJ2-7
V: TRBV5-1

CDR3: CASSPALAGRGNEQFF
DNA: TGTGCCAGCTCACCTGCTCTAGCGGGACGTGGTAATGAGCAGTTCTTC
D: TRBD2
size: -
J: TRBJ2-1
V: TRBV18

CDR3: CASSASGASTDTQYF
DNA: TGTGCCAGCAGCGCCAGCGGGGCTAGCACAGATACGCAGTATTTT
D: TRBD2
size: many
J: TRBJ2-3
V: TRBV5-1

CDR3: CASSGSGGNYNEQFF
DNA: TGTGCCAGCAGTGGGAGCGGGGGGAATTACAATGAGCAGTTCTTC
D: TRBD2
size: few
J: TRBJ2-1
V: TRBV12-3/TRBV12-4

CDR3: CAISESGANEQFF
DNA: TGTGCCATCAGTGAGTCAGGGGCCAATGAGCAGTTCTTC
D: -
size: -
J: TRBJ2-1
V: TRBV10-3